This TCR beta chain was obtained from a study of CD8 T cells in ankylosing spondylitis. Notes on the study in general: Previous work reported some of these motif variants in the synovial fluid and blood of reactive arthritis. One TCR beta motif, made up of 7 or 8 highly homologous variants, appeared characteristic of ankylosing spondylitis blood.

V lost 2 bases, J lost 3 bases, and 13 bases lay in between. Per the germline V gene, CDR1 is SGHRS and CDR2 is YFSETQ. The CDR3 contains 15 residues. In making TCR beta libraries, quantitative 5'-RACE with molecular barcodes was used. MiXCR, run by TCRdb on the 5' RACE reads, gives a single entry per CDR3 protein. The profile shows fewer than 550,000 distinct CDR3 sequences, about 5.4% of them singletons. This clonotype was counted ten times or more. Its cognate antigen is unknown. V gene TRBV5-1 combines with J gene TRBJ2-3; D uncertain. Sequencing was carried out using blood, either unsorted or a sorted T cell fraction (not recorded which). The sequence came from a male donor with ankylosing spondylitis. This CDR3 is CASSFQRTRTDTQYF. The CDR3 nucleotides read TGCGCCAGCAGCTTCCAGAGAACCAGGACAGATACGCAGTATTTT.